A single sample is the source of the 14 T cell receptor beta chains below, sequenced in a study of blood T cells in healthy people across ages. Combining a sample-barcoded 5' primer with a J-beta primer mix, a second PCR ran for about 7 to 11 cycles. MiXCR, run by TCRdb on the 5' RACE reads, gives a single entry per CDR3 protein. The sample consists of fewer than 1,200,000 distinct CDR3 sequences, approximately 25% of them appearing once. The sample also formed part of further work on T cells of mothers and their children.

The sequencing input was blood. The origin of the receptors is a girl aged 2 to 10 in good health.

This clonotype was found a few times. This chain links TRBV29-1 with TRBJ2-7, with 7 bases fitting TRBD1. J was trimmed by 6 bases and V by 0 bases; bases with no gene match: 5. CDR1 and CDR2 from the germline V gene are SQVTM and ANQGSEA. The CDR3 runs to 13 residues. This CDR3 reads CSVEDPQGSEQYF. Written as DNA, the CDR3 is TGCAGCGTTGAAGACCCACAGGGGAGCGAGCAGTACTTC.

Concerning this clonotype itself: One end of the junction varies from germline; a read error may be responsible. DNA of the CDR3: TGTGCCAGCACTGAGACCGCCGCCTGGATGAACATTGAAGCTTTCTTT. Encoded protein: CASTETAAWMNIEAFF. J is TRBJ1-1 and V is TRBV27; no firm D call. CDR3 size: 16 residues. The germline V gene encodes CDR1 MNHEY and CDR2 SMNVEV (reference sequence).

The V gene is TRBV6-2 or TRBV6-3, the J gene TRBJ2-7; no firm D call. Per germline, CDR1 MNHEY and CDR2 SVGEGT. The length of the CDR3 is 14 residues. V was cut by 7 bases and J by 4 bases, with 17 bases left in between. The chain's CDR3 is CASTSPLSAYEQYF. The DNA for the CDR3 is TGTGCCAGCACCTCACCCCTAAGCGCGTACGAGCAGTACTTC.

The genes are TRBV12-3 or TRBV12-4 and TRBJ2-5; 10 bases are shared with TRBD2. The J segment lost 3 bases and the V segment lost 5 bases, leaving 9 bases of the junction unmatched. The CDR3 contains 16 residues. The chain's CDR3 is CASSTGLAVVEETQYF. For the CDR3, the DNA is TGTGCCAGCAGTACCGGACTAGCGGTGGTGGAAGAGACCCAGTACTTC.

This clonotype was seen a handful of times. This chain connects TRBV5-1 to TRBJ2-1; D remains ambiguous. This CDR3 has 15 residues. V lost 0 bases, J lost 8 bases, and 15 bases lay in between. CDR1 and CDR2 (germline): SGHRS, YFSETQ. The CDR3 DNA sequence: TGCGCCAGCAGCTTGGCCGTGTCTCGTGGGGATGAGCAGTTCTTC. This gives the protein CASSLAVSRGDEQFF.

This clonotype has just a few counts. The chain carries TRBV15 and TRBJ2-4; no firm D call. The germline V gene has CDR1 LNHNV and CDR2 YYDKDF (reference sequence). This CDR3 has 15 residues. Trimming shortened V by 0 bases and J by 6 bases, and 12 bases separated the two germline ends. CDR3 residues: CATSREIEHPNIQYF. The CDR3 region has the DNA TGTGCCACCAGCAGAGAAATAGAACATCCAAACATTCAGTACTTC.

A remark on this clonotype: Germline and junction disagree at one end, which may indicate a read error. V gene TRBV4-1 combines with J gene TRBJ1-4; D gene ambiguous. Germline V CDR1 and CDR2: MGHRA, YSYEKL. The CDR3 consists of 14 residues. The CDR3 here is CASSLRSLNEKLFF. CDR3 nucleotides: TGTGCCAGCAGCTTAAGGTCGTTAAATGAAAAACTGTTTTTT.

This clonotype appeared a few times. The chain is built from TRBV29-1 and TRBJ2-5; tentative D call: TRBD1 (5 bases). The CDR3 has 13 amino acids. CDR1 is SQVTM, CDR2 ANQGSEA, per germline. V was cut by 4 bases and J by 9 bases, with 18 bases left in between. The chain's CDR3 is CSVVIGLQGAQYF. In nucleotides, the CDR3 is TGCAGCGTTGTGATTGGCCTCCAGGGTGCCCAGTACTTC. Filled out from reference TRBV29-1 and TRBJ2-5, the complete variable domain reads SAVISQKPSRDICQRGTSLTIQCQVDSQVTMMFWYRQQPGQSLTLIATANQGSEATYESGFVIDKFPISRPNLTFSTLTVSNMSPEDSSIYLCSVVIGLQGAQYFGPGTRLLVL.

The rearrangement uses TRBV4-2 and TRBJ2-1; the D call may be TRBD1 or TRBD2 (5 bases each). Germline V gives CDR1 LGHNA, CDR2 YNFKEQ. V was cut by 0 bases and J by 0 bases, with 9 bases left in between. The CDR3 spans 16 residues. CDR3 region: CASSQEWGSSYNEQFF. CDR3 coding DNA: TGTGCCAGCAGCCAAGAGTGGGGGAGCTCCTACAATGAGCAGTTCTTC.

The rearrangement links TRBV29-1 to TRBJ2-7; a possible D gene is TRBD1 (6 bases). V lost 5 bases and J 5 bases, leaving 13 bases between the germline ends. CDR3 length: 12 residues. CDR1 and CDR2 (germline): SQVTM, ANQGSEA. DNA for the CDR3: TGCAGCGTTCCTGGACAGTCGAACGAGCAGTACTTC. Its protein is CSVPGQSNEQYF.

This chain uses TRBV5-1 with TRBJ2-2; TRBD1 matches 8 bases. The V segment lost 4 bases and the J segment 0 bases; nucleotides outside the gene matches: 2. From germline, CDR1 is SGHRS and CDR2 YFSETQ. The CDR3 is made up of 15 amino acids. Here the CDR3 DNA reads TGCGCCAGCAGCACGGGACAGGCGAACACCGGGGAGCTGTTTTTT. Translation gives CASSTGQANTGELFF.

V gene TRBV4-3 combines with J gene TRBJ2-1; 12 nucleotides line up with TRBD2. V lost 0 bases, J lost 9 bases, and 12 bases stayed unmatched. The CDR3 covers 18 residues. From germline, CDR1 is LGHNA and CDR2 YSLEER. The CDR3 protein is CASSQDLASGGAAGEQFF. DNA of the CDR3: TGCGCCAGCAGCCAAGATCTGGCTAGCGGGGGGGCGGCGGGTGAGCAGTTCTTC.

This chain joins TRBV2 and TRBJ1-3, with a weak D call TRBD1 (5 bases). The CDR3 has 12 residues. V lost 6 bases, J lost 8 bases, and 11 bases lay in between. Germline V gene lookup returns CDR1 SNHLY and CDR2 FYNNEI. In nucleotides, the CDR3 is TGTGCCAGCAGCTTCGGGGGAGACACCATATATTTT. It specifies CASSFGGDTIYF.

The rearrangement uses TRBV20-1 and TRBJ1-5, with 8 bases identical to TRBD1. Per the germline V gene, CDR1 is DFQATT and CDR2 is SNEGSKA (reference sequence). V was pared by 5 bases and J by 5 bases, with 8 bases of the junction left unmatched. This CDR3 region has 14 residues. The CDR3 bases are TGCAGTGCTGCTCGGACAGGGAGATATCAGCCCCAGCATTTT. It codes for CSAARTGRYQPQHF.